What follows are 12 T cell receptor beta chains derived from one specimen sequenced in a study of identical twins. Using its own MiXCR run on the 5' RACE reads, TCRdb lists one record per CDR3 protein. This sample has approximately 680,000 distinct CDR3 sequences; around 7.4% occur once, and the top ten carry approximately 1.5%. This sample also appeared in a second study, on yellow fever vaccine responses in identical twins.

Material for sequencing was PBMCs. Receptors originate from a woman aged 18-29 years in good health.

This clonotype was counted a few times. V gene TRBV6-4 combines with J gene TRBJ2-3; 9 bases are a match to TRBD1. CDR1 and CDR2 (germline): MRHNA, SNTAGT. The CDR3 has 14 residues. Trimming cost V 6 bases and J 4 bases; bases outside gene matches: 5. DNA of the CDR3: TGTGCCAGCAGGCCGGGACAGGGTGCAGATACGCAGTATTTT. It specifies CASRPGQGADTQYF.

V usage is TRBV7-9 and J usage is TRBJ1-4; the D gene is possibly TRBD1 (5 bases). The CDR3 spans 17 residues. Looked up from germline, CDR1 is SEHNR and CDR2 is FQNEAQ (reference sequence). The germline V and J ends were trimmed by 5 bases and 0 bases, with 16 bases remaining between them. The CDR3 sequence is CASSQGHNLATNEKLFF. In nucleotides, the CDR3 is TGTGCCAGCAGCCAAGGACACAACCTTGCAACTAATGAAAAACTGTTTTTT.

This clonotype has a handful of counts. V gene TRBV29-1 combines with J gene TRBJ1-2; a weak D match, TRBD1 (5 bases). From germline, CDR1 is SQVTM and CDR2 ANQGSEA. This CDR3 has 11 residues. V was shortened by 2 bases and J by 7 bases, with 8 bases between the two germline ends. CDR3: CSVERRGGYTF. CDR3 coding DNA: TGCAGCGTTGAAAGGAGGGGTGGCTACACCTTC.

The CDR3 coding sequence is TGTGCCACCAGCAGAGATAGAAACTATGGCTACACCTTC. Protein: CATSRDRNYGYTF. This chain joins TRBV15 and TRBJ1-2, with D uncertain. This CDR3 contains 13 residues. The ends were cut back, 0 bases at V and 2 bases at J, with 4 bases in the middle. In germline, CDR1 is LNHNV, CDR2 YYDKDF (reference sequence).

The sample holds many counts of this clonotype. One junction end disagrees with the germline gene, perhaps due to a read error. This chain connects TRBV10-3 to TRBJ2-3; D not certain. The CDR3 loop spans 13 amino acids. Germline V CDR1 and CDR2: ENHRY, SYGVKD. This chain's CDR3 is CAINERSTDTQYF. In DNA form, the CDR3 reads TGTGCCATCAATGAGAGGAGCACAGATACGCAGTATTTT.

This clonotype was seen at least ten times. The rearrangement links TRBV10-2 to TRBJ2-7; D not resolved. V shed 6 bases and J shed 7 bases, with 13 bases lying between them. This CDR3 contains 12 residues. CDR1 is WSHSY, CDR2 SAAADI, per germline. The chain's CDR3 is CASRNSGREQYV. The CDR3 region has the DNA TGCGCCAGCAGGAACTCGGGTCGAGAGCAGTACGTC.

In this sample, this clonotype turned up many times. The CDR3 is CASRTPPGTAIYF. The CDR3 nucleotides read TGTGCCAGCAGAACCCCGCCTGGGACGGCCATATATTTT. This sequence joins TRBV6-1 and TRBJ1-3; D is perhaps TRBD1 (5 bases). The germline V gene encodes CDR1 MNHNS and CDR2 SASEGT. The CDR3 loop spans 13 amino acids. The V end lost 6 bases, the J end lost 11 bases, and 17 bases lay between the germline ends.

In its sample, this clonotype was seen many times. The chain uses TRBV12-3 or TRBV12-4 and TRBJ2-1; TRBD2 matches 15 bases. This CDR3 spans 15 amino acids. J lost 7 bases, V lost 6 bases, and 4 bases had no gene match. The CDR3 spells CASRPGTSGRNEQFF. CDR3 nucleotide sequence: TGTGCCAGCAGGCCCGGGACTAGCGGGAGGAATGAGCAGTTCTTC.

This chain uses TRBV4-1 with TRBJ2-1, with no clear D. V dropped 0 bases and J dropped 3 bases, with 18 bases sitting between them. This CDR3 spans 18 amino acids. Germline CDR1 reads MGHRA; CDR2 reads YSYEKL. This CDR3 reads CASSQDQLAASGYNEQFF. The CDR3 coding sequence is TGCGCCAGCAGCCAAGACCAGCTGGCTGCCTCGGGCTACAATGAGCAGTTCTTC.

This clonotype showed up many times. The CDR3 coding sequence is TGTGCCAGCAGTTTGCCAAGGCACTCCTACGAGCAGTACTTC. Amino acids: CASSLPRHSYEQYF. V and J are TRBV12-3 or TRBV12-4 and TRBJ2-7; D not resolved. V dropped 3 bases and J dropped 0 bases, with 9 bases sitting between them. This CDR3 has 14 amino acids.

This clonotype was picked up a small number of times. The chain couples TRBV7-6 to TRBJ2-1, with D tentatively TRBD2 (6 bases). This CDR3 is 14 amino acids long. Trimming stripped 3 bases from V and 9 bases from J, with 15 bases between. Germline loops: CDR1 SGHVS, CDR2 FNYEAQ. CDR3 in amino acids: CASSFPGVDVEQFF. Written as DNA, the CDR3 is TGTGCCAGCAGCTTCCCGGGAGTTGACGTTGAGCAGTTCTTC.

The sample holds many counts of this clonotype. The chain recombines TRBV20-1 with TRBJ2-3; D unclear. The CDR3 extends over 12 amino acids. V dropped 3 bases and J dropped 1 base, with 5 bases sitting between them. Germline CDR1 is DFQATT and CDR2 is SNEGSKA (reference sequence). CDR3 region: CSASPGTDTQYF. DNA for the CDR3: TGCAGTGCTAGTCCGGGCACAGATACGCAGTATTTT.